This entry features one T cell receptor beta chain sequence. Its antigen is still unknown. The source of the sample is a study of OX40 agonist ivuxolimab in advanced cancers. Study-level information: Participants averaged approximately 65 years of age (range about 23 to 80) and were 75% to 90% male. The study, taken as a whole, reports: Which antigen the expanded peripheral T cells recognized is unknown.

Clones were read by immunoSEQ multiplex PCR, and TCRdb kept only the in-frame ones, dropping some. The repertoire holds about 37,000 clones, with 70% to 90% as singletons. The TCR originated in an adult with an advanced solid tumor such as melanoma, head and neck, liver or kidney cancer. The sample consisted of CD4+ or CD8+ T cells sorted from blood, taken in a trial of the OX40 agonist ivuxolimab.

CDR3: CATSRDGLQATEAFF. DNA of the CDR3: TGTGCCACCAGCAGAGATGGATTACAAGCCACTGAAGCTTTCTTT. V is TRBV15 and J is TRBJ1-1; no clear D gene. With 0 bases removed from V and 4 bases from J, the gap between germline ends came to 12 bases. The CDR3 spans 15 residues. Germline V gene data show CDR1 as LNHNV and CDR2 as YYDKDF (reference sequence). Full variable domain (missing parts from reference TRBV15 and TRBJ1-1): DAMVIQNPRYQVTQFGKPVTLSCSQTLNHNVMYWYQQKSSQAPKLLFHYYDKDFNNEADTPDNFQSRRPNTSFCFLDIRSPGLGDTAMYLCATSRDGLQATEAFFGQGTRLTVV.